The entry below gives a single T cell receptor beta chain sequence along with its context. Its target is not known. Method: immunoSEQ multiplex PCR; TCRdb's copy keeps in-frame clones and lacks some. The profile shows roughly 810,000 clones, around 96% of them singletons. Terminally differentiated effector memory CD45RA+ cells were left out of the naive CD8 fraction, which was CD45RO-negative and positively selected for CCR7. This record comes from a study of shared clonotypes between healthy human individuals. This CDR3 has 13 residues. J gave up 2 bases and V 5 bases, and 3 bases lay outside the gene matches. CDR1 is LNHDA and CDR2 is SQIVND in the germline V gene (reference sequence). Findings and limits, study-wide: The expectation was that sequencing depth would affect clonotype sharing among donors. Larger richness was generally estimated for naive than memory subsets. Around 5% was the fraction of naive CD4 clonotypes found shared across several donors. Sorted-subset sequencing, rarefaction showed, was incomplete despite large depth.

Specimen: naive CD8+ T cells sorted from blood. This TCR was recovered from a man aged 25 to 40 in good health. The gene calls are TRBV19 and TRBJ2-7; 7 positions match TRBD1. The CDR3 coding sequence is TGTGCCAGTAGTGTGACAGGGACCTACGAGCAGTACTTC. This translates into CASSVTGTYEQYF.